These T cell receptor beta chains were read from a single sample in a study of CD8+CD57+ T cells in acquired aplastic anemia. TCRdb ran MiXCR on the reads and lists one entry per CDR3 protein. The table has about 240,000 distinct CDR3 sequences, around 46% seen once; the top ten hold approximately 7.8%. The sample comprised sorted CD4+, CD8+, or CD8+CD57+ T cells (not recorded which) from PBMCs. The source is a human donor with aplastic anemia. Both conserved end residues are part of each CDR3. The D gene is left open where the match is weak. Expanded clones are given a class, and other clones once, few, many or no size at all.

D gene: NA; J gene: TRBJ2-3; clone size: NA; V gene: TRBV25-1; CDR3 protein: CASSEGLPDTQYF; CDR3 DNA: TGTGCCAGCAGTGAGGGGTTACCAGATACGCAGTATTTT
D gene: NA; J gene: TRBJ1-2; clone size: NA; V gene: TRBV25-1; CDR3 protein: CASSESLAGRGYGYTF; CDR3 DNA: TGCGCCAGCAGTGAATCCCTTGCGGGTCGGGGCTATGGCTACACCTTC
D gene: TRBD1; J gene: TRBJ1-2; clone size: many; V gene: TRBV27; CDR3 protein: CASADRGHGYTF; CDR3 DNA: TGTGCCAGCGCCGACAGGGGGCATGGCTACACCTTC
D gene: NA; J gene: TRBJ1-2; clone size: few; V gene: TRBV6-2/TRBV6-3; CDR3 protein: CASSYGGAQGYTF; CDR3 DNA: TGTGCCAGCAGTTACGGGGGGGCCCAAGGCTACACCTTC
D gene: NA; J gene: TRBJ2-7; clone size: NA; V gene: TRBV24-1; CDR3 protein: CATSGLYRRPSYEQYF; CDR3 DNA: TGTGCCACCAGTGGTTTGTATCGCAGGCCATCCTACGAGCAGTACTTC
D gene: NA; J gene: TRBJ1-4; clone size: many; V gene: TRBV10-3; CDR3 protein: CAIRATGGNEKLFF; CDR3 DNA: TGTGCCATCAGGGCGACAGGCGGTAATGAAAAACTGTTTTTT
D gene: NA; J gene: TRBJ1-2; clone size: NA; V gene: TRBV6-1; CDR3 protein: CASSYAPRTDHHGYTF; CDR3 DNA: TGTGCCAGCAGTTACGCCCCAAGGACAGACCACCATGGCTACACCTTC
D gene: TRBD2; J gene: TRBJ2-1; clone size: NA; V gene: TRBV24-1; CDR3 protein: CATSGFLAGAPDNEQFF; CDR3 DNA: TGTGCCACCAGCGGTTTCCTAGCGGGGGCTCCCGACAATGAGCAGTTCTTC
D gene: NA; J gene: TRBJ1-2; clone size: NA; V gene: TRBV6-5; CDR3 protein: CASSYSEDVGYGYTF; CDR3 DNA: TGTGCCAGCAGTTACTCCGAAGACGTAGGCTATGGCTACACCTTC
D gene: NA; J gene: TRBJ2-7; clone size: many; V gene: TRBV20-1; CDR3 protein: CSARDRYSYEQYF; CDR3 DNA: TGCAGTGCTAGAGATAGATACTCCTACGAGCAGTACTTC
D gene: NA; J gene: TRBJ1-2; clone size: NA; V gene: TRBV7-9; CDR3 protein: CASSRIADGYTF; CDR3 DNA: TGTGCCAGCAGCAGAATAGCGGATGGCTACACCTTC
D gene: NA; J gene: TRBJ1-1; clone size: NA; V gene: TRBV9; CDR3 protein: CASSVDGWNTEAFF; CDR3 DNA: TGTGCCAGCAGCGTAGATGGGTGGAACACTGAAGCTTTCTTT
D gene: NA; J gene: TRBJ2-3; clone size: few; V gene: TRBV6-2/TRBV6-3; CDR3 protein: CASSYLTLTSTDTQYF; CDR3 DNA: TGTGCCAGCAGTTACTTAACCTTGACTAGTACAGATACGCAGTATTTT
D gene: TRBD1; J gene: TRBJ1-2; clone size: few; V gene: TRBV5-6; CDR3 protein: CASSGGQGYGYTF; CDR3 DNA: TGTGCCAGCAGCGGCGGACAGGGCTATGGCTACACCTTC
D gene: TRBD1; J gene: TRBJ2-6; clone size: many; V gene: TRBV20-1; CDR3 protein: CSARDPDRDTVGANVLTF; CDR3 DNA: TGCAGTGCTAGAGATCCAGACAGGGACACGGTTGGGGCCAACGTCCTGACTTTC
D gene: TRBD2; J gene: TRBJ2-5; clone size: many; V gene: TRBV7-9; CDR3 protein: CASSPGGARETQYF; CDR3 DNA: TGTGCCAGCAGCCCCGGGGGGGCCCGGGAGACCCAGTACTTC
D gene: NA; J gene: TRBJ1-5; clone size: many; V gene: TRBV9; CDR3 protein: CASSRGERQPQHF; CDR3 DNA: TGTGCCAGCAGCCGAGGGGAGAGACAGCCCCAGCATTTT
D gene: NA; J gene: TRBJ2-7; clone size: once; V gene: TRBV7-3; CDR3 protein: CASSLWGGEQYF; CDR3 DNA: TGTGCCAGCAGCTTATGGGGTGGCGAGCAGTACTTC